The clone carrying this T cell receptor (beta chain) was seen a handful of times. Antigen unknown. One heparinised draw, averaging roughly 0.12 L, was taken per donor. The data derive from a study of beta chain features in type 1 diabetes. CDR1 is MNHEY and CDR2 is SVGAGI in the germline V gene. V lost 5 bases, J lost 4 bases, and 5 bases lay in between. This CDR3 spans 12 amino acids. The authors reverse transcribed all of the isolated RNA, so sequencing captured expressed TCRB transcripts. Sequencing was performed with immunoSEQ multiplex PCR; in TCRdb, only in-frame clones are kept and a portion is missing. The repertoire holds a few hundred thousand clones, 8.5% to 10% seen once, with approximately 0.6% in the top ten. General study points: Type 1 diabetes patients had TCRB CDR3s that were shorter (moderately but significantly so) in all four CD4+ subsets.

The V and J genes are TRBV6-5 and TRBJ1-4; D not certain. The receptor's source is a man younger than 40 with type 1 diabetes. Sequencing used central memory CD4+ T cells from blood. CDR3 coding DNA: TGTGCCAGCAGTATCGTTAATGAAAAACTGTTTTTT. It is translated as CASSIVNEKLFF.